A single sample gave rise to the 4 T cell receptor beta chains below, sequenced in a study of cytomegalovirus exposure and HLA in healthy donors. The PCR was carried out with 60 Vbeta primers and 13 Jbeta primers. The table came from immunoSEQ multiplex PCR; TCRdb's copy has only in-frame clones and leaves some out. Of 150,000 to 180,000 clones in the sample, roughly 70% were seen once. Sample: PBMCs. The source is a man under 40 in good health and CMV-seronegative.

This chain connects TRBV28 to TRBJ1-6; 10 nucleotides agree with TRBD1. With 6 bases clipped from V and 7 bases from J, the junction kept 6 bases outside the gene matches. This CDR3 contains 15 residues. Germline assignment: CDR1 MDHEN and CDR2 SYDVKM. The CDR3 DNA follows: TGTGCCAGCAGCTCGGGACAGGGGAACAATTCACCCCTCCACTTT. It yields the protein CASSSGQGNNSPLHF. Full variable domain (missing parts from reference TRBV28 and TRBJ1-6): DVKVTQSSRYLVKRTGEKVFLECVQDMDHENMFWYRQDPGLGLRLIYFSYDVKMKEKGDIPEGYSVSREKKERFSLILESASTNQTSMYLCASSSGQGNNSPLHFGNGTRLTVT.

CDR3 in DNA: TGTGCCAGCAGCCCGCTGGGGGGTGAGTACGAGCAGTACTTC. Translation: CASSPLGGEYEQYF. The chain couples TRBV6-5 to TRBJ2-7, with TRBD2 as a possible D gene (6 bases). CDR3 size: 14 residues. CDR1 is MNHEY, CDR2 SVGAGI, per germline. V was trimmed by 6 bases and J by 4 bases, leaving 16 bases between them.

This chain links TRBV30 with TRBJ1-5, with unresolved D. The CDR3 length is 16 residues. CDR1 and CDR2 from the germline V gene are GTSNPN and SVGIG (reference sequence). Trimming took off 1 base at V and 2 bases at J, with 15 bases between the two ends. The CDR3 sequence is CAWSATFGFGNQPQHF. CDR3 in DNA: TGTGCCTGGAGTGCTACCTTCGGGTTTGGCAATCAGCCCCAGCATTTT.

The V gene is TRBV9, the J gene TRBJ2-6, with 7 bases matching TRBD1. The CDR3 has 18 amino acids. The V gene's germline CDR1 is SGDLS and CDR2 YYNGEE. After removal of 4 bases from V and 1 base from J, the junction contained 11 bases not matched to a gene. CDR3 nucleotides: TGTGCCAGCAGCCTTTTTAACAGGGGTAGGTCTGGGGCCAACGTCCTGACTTTC. Its translation: CASSLFNRGRSGANVLTF.